This paragraph covers one TCR beta chain sequence. The antigen is undetermined. Germline V CDR1 and CDR2: MNHNY, SVGAGI (reference sequence). The CDR3 extends over 16 amino acids. V shed 3 bases and J 5 bases; nucleotides not matched to a gene: 10. This entry is derived from a study of T cell repertoires in cytomegalovirus infection. For the study at large: HLA-B-restricted CMV epitopes that are well studied, plus recently identified HLA-C-restricted ones, were used by the study. Public TCR beta signature analysis indicated the presence of both CMV infection and matching HLA type. Points from the study as a whole: The response measured ex vivo was dominated by TCR beta clonotypes (HLA-C-restricted and CMV-specific). The cumulative frequency of public TCR beta families distinguished individuals who carried CMV together with the relevant HLA.

TCRdb re-analysed the reads in MiXCR, keeping a single row per CDR3 protein. The sample yields about a million distinct CDR3 sequences, roughly 30% seen once. The gene calls are TRBV6-6 and TRBJ1-2; 9 bases match TRBD1. Here the sequenced sample was cultured CD8+ T cells from PBMCs, taken from culture after CMV antigen stimulation. The clonotype comes from a human donor in good health (CMV status not recorded). Some clones in this sample may be carry-over from other donors' samples. CDR3 residues: CASSYFRDRVGYGYTF. Here the CDR3 DNA reads TGTGCCAGCAGTTATTTCCGGGACAGGGTAGGATATGGCTACACCTTC.